This TCR beta chain originates from a study of blood T cell repertoires in COVID-19. Background on the study: COVID-19 samples from acute and convalescent phases originated in the United States, Italy and Spain. PBMCs, B-cell-depleted T cells, or T cells provided the cDNA or gDNA that made up the material.

This clone appeared a few times. V was pared by 5 bases and J by 2 bases, with 5 bases of the junction left unmatched. In germline, CDR1 is MGHRA, CDR2 YSYEKL. The CDR3 is 14 amino acids. In the study's own analysis: Reference gene primer amplification in the assay estimated nucleated cell counts. Data came from immunoSEQ multiplex PCR; TCRdb stores just in-frame clones and leaves some out. V and J calls and clone size are copied from that table; D and trimming were computed from the DNA. The sample consists of approximately 81,000 clones, about nine tenths of them appearing once. The sequence derives from a man between 65 and 85 years old with active or convalescent COVID-19. This chain connects TRBV4-1 to TRBJ2-5; TRBD1 matches 7 bases. Source material: peripheral blood. CDR3 coding DNA: TGCGCCAGCAGCACACAGGGGAGTCAAGAGACCCAGTACTTC. This codes for CASSTQGSQETQYF.